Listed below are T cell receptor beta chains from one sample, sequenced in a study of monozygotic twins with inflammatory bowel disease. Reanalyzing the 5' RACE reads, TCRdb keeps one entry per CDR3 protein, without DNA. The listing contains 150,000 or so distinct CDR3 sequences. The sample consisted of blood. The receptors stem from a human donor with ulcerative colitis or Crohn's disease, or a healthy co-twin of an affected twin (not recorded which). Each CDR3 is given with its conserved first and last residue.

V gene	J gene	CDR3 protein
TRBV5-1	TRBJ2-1	CASSPHNEQFF
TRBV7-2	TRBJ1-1	CASSPFFGVDKQAFF
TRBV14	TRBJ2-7	CASSSTHRRQGFSYEQYF
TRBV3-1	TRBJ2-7	CASSQGDTYEQYF
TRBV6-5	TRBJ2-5	CASSYRGPETQYF
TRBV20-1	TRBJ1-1	CSATGALNTEAFF
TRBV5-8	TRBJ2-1	CARSKRSSYNEQFF
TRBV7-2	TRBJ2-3	CASSLAAGGTDTQYF
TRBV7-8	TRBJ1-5	CASSRGAVMSNQPQHF
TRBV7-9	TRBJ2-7	CASSPTGPSRYEQYF
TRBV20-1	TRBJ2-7	CSASGTGVTYEQYF
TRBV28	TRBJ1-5	CASSNPLRGPGHGQPQHF
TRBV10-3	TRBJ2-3	CAISEGRETDTQYF
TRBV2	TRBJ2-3	CASSPTAHTDTQYF
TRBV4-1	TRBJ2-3	CASSPRTGGRGDTQYF
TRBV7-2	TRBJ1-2	CASSRWGTGYGYTF
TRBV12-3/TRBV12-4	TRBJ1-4	CASSLRQGGHEKLFF
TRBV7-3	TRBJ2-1	CASSLPGQGNYNEQFF
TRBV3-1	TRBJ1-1	CASSQGNKGNTEAFF
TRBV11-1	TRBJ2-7	CASSPRLLSSYEQYF
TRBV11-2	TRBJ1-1	CASSRSSTGSTEAFF
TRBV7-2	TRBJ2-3	CASSTGLAEGTDTQYF
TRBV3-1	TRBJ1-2	CASSQDRLSNYGYTF
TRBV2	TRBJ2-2	CASSDGRGNTGELFF
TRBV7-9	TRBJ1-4	CASSLGDWNEKLFF
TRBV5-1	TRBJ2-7	CASSYAGQGYEQYF
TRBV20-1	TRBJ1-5	CSARGTGTNQPQHF
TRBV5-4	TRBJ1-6	CASSLDRTAYNSPLHF
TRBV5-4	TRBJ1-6	CASSAPRTLGNSPLHF
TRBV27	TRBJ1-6	CASSLSPKAPLHF
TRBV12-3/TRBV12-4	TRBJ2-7	CASSFLGWRTSGIYEQYF
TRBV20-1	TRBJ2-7	CSATRQGASYEQYF
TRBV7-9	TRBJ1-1	CASSLEGEAFF
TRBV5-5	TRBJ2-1	CASSAPRGSSYNEQFF
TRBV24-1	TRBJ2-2	CATSDLRATGELFF
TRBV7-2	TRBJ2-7	CASSLGLAGYEQYF
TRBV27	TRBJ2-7	CASSYGQGAEQYF
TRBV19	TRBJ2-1	CASSIPLAGGYNEQFF
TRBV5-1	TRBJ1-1	CASTRSSRRITEAFF
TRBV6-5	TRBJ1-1	CASSYSLNRVSEAFF